These T cell receptor beta chains were read from a single sample in a study of blood T cell repertoires in COVID-19. Using immunoSEQ multiplex PCR, the repertoire was profiled, and TCRdb retains in-frame clones only, with some absent. The sample shows about 240,000 clones, 87% of them seen only once. The source material was PBMCs or T cells enriched from blood (not recorded which). The source of these receptors is a woman aged 25 to 39 with acute COVID-19. Both conserved end residues are part of each CDR3. The order of the fields is J gene, V gene, clone size, D gene, CDR3 protein, CDR3 DNA. A D gene is named only where the DNA matches it firmly. Where a row states a size, it is once, few, many or the class of an expanded clone; other rows omit it.

j_gene: TRBJ2-7; v_gene: TRBV14; abundance: NA; d_gene: NA; CDR3aa: CASSRTGTYEQYF; CDR3nt: TGTGCCAGCAGCCGTACAGGGACCTACGAGCAGTACTTC
j_gene: TRBJ1-3; v_gene: TRBV5-4; abundance: once; d_gene: NA; CDR3aa: CASSLPGTSGNTIYF; CDR3nt: TGTGCCAGCAGCTTGCCCGGGACATCTGGAAACACCATATATTTT
j_gene: TRBJ1-1; v_gene: TRBV3-1/TRBV3-2; abundance: NA; d_gene: NA; CDR3aa: CASSFDSANTEAFF; CDR3nt: TGTGCCAGCAGTTTCGACAGCGCGAACACTGAAGCTTTCTTT
j_gene: TRBJ2-1; v_gene: TRBV30; abundance: NA; d_gene: TRBD2; CDR3aa: CAYEPGLARTEQFF; CDR3nt: TGTGCCTACGAACCGGGACTAGCGAGAACCGAGCAGTTCTTC
j_gene: TRBJ2-7; v_gene: TRBV3-1/TRBV3-2; abundance: once; d_gene: TRBD1; CDR3aa: CASSQQGASYEQYF; CDR3nt: TGTGCCAGCAGCCAACAGGGGGCCAGCTACGAGCAGTACTTC
j_gene: TRBJ2-7; v_gene: TRBV2; abundance: NA; d_gene: NA; CDR3aa: CASSEGSEQYF; CDR3nt: TGTGCCAGCAGTGAAGGGAGCGAGCAGTACTTC
j_gene: TRBJ2-7; v_gene: TRBV6-2/TRBV6-3; abundance: NA; d_gene: TRBD2; CDR3aa: CASSPGGGSYEQYF; CDR3nt: TGTGCCAGCAGCCCCGGGGGGGGCTCCTACGAGCAGTACTTC
j_gene: TRBJ1-1; v_gene: TRBV6-5; abundance: NA; d_gene: TRBD1; CDR3aa: CASRPAGTGIKGAW; CDR3nt: TGTGCCAGCAGACCTGCCGGGACAGGGATTAAAGGGGCGTGG
j_gene: TRBJ1-5; v_gene: TRBV10-2; abundance: NA; d_gene: NA; CDR3aa: CASSESPTSRQHF; CDR3nt: TGCGCCAGCAGTGAGTCCCCCACCTCGCGCCAGCATTTT
j_gene: TRBJ1-3; v_gene: TRBV6-2/TRBV6-3; abundance: NA; d_gene: TRBD1; CDR3aa: CASSYSNDGTGTGNTIYF; CDR3nt: TGTGCCAGCAGTTACTCGAATGATGGGACAGGGACTGGAAACACCATATATTTT
j_gene: TRBJ2-1; v_gene: TRBV7-2; abundance: NA; d_gene: TRBD1; CDR3aa: CASTLGDRYYNEQFF; CDR3nt: TGTGCCAGCACCTTAGGGGACAGATACTACAATGAGCAGTTCTTC
j_gene: TRBJ2-7; v_gene: TRBV6-5; abundance: NA; d_gene: TRBD2; CDR3aa: CASSRVAGIYEQYF; CDR3nt: TGTGCCAGCAGTAGGGTAGCGGGGATCTACGAGCAGTACTTC
j_gene: TRBJ1-3; v_gene: TRBV13; abundance: NA; d_gene: NA; CDR3aa: CASSPLGTGGSYGNTIYF; CDR3nt: TGTGCCAGCAGCCCACTTGGGACGGGGGGTTCTTACGGAAACACCATATATTTT
j_gene: TRBJ1-2; v_gene: TRBV6-6; abundance: NA; d_gene: NA; CDR3aa: CASSYSLPGEGGYTF; CDR3nt: TGTGCCAGCAGTTACTCCCTCCCGGGGGAGGGTGGCTACACCTTC
j_gene: TRBJ2-1; v_gene: TRBV11-2; abundance: NA; d_gene: TRBD2; CDR3aa: CASSSSGRSGDEQFF; CDR3nt: TGTGCCAGCAGCTCCTCGGGAAGGAGCGGGGATGAGCAGTTCTTC
j_gene: TRBJ1-4; v_gene: TRBV10-3; abundance: NA; d_gene: NA; CDR3aa: CAISEDGGGEKLFF; CDR3nt: TGTGCCATCAGTGAGGACGGGGGTGGTGAAAAACTGTTTTTT
j_gene: TRBJ1-2; v_gene: TRBV4-1; abundance: NA; d_gene: NA; CDR3aa: CASSQDRVAGPANYGYTF; CDR3nt: TGCGCCAGCAGCCAAGATAGGGTAGCGGGACCGGCTAACTATGGCTACACCTTC
j_gene: TRBJ1-3; v_gene: TRBV10-3; abundance: NA; d_gene: NA; CDR3aa: CAISAAQGAGSGNTIYF; CDR3nt: TGTGCCATCAGTGCAGCACAGGGCGCAGGCTCTGGAAACACCATATATTTT
j_gene: TRBJ2-5; v_gene: TRBV4-1; abundance: NA; d_gene: TRBD2; CDR3aa: CASSQAMRGGQETQYF; CDR3nt: TGCGCCAGCAGCCAAGCCATGCGGGGGGGACAAGAGACCCAGTACTTC
j_gene: TRBJ1-3; v_gene: TRBV5-6; abundance: NA; d_gene: NA; CDR3aa: CASSRGHSGNTIYF; CDR3nt: TGTGCCAGCAGCAGAGGACATTCTGGAAACACCATATATTTT
j_gene: TRBJ1-6; v_gene: TRBV18; abundance: NA; d_gene: NA; CDR3aa: CASSPRGGGFSSPLHF; CDR3nt: TGTGCCAGCTCACCCCGGGGGGGTGGTTTCTCTTCACCCCTCCACTTT
j_gene: TRBJ2-7; v_gene: TRBV4-1; abundance: once; d_gene: NA; CDR3aa: CASSNLQGNEQYF; CDR3nt: TGCGCCAGCAGCAACCTACAGGGTAACGAGCAGTACTTC
j_gene: TRBJ2-5; v_gene: TRBV11-1; abundance: NA; d_gene: TRBD2; CDR3aa: CASSFSGGIQETQYF; CDR3nt: TGTGCCAGCAGCTTCTCGGGAGGTATACAAGAGACCCAGTACTTC
j_gene: TRBJ2-3; v_gene: TRBV27; abundance: few; d_gene: NA; CDR3aa: CASTLRWGLRTDTQYF; CDR3nt: TGTGCCAGCACCCTGCGGTGGGGGCTCCGCACAGATACGCAGTATTTT
j_gene: TRBJ2-7; v_gene: TRBV7-9; abundance: NA; d_gene: NA; CDR3aa: CASSLSGGNEQYF; CDR3nt: TGTGCCAGCAGCTTATCTGGGGGGAACGAGCAGTACTTC
j_gene: TRBJ2-3; v_gene: TRBV2; abundance: NA; d_gene: NA; CDR3aa: CASSEEWRDTQYF; CDR3nt: TGTGCCAGCAGTGAAGAGTGGAGAGATACGCAGTATTTT
j_gene: TRBJ2-6; v_gene: TRBV6-4; abundance: NA; d_gene: NA; CDR3aa: CASSEGSSNVLTF; CDR3nt: TGTGCCAGCAGTGAGGGGAGTTCCAACGTCCTGACTTTC
j_gene: TRBJ2-7; v_gene: TRBV6-2/TRBV6-3; abundance: once; d_gene: NA; CDR3aa: CASSLGQFYEQYF; CDR3nt: TGTGCCAGCAGTCTAGGACAGTTCTACGAGCAGTACTTC
j_gene: TRBJ1-4; v_gene: TRBV6-2/TRBV6-3; abundance: once; d_gene: NA; CDR3aa: CASSYSQGSKLFF; CDR3nt: TGTGCCAGCAGTTATTCACAGGGTTCAAAACTGTTTTTT
j_gene: TRBJ2-6; v_gene: TRBV4-3; abundance: NA; d_gene: NA; CDR3aa: CASSHRDSGSGANVLTF; CDR3nt: TGCGCCAGCAGCCATCGGGACTCTGGCTCTGGGGCCAACGTCCTGACTTTC
j_gene: TRBJ1-3; v_gene: TRBV7-2; abundance: NA; d_gene: NA; CDR3aa: CASSLNPTTTGNTIYF; CDR3nt: TGTGCCAGCAGCTTAAACCCAACGACAACTGGAAACACCATATATTTT
j_gene: TRBJ1-4; v_gene: TRBV24-1; abundance: once; d_gene: NA; CDR3aa: CATSETGLNEKLFF; CDR3nt: TGTGCCACCAGTGAGACAGGCCTTAATGAAAAACTGTTTTTT
j_gene: TRBJ2-7; v_gene: TRBV5-6; abundance: NA; d_gene: NA; CDR3aa: CASSFYDSMYEQYF; CDR3nt: TGTGCCAGCAGCTTTTATGACAGTATGTACGAGCAGTACTTC